This TCR beta chain is from a study of blood T cell repertoires in COVID-19. For the study at large: Acute-phase and convalescent COVID-19 samples originated in the United States, Italy and Spain. The analysed material was cDNA or gDNA that came from T cells, B-cell-depleted T cells, or PBMCs.

Per the original data handling: For nucleated cells, counts were estimated from reference gene primer amplification. TCRdb's table, derived via immunoSEQ multiplex PCR, lists solely in-frame clones and lacks some. Clone size and the V and J calls come from that table; the DNA yielded D and trimming. The sample includes some 200,000 clones, 65% to 85% of them seen just once. Germline V gene sequence: CDR1 SGHKS, CDR2 YYEKEE (reference sequence). The germline V and J ends were trimmed by 0 bases and 6 bases, with 6 bases remaining between them. The CDR3 is 13 amino acids. This clone came up a few times.

This chain connects TRBV5-5 to TRBJ2-2; D ambiguous. Sequences were obtained from peripheral blood. This sequence originates from a woman aged 30 to 39 with COVID-19, enrolled during active disease. The chain's CDR3 is CASSLVYPGELFF. In DNA, the CDR3 is TGTGCCAGCAGCTTGGTCTACCCCGGGGAGCTGTTTTTT.